This T cell receptor beta chain was documented in a study of control samples from healthy donors and cancer patients. With respect to this clone: At one end, the junction sequence differs from germline, possibly due to a read error.

Looked up from germline, CDR1 is SSHAT and CDR2 is FNYEAQ (reference sequence). The CDR3 length is 17 residues. This table comes from immunoSEQ multiplex PCR, and its TCRdb copy is limited to in-frame clones, with some not included. The data contain fewer than 100,000 clones, around 80% of them singletons. This receptor was taken from a man aged 55 to 70 in good health. J is TRBJ2-5 and V is TRBV7-7, with TRBD2 matching over 14 bases. Sequences were obtained from blood. Here the CDR3 reads CASSLGTSGRVGKTQYF. CDR3 in DNA: TGTGCTAGCAGCTTAGGGACTAGCGGGAGAGTGGGAAAGACCCAGTACTTC.